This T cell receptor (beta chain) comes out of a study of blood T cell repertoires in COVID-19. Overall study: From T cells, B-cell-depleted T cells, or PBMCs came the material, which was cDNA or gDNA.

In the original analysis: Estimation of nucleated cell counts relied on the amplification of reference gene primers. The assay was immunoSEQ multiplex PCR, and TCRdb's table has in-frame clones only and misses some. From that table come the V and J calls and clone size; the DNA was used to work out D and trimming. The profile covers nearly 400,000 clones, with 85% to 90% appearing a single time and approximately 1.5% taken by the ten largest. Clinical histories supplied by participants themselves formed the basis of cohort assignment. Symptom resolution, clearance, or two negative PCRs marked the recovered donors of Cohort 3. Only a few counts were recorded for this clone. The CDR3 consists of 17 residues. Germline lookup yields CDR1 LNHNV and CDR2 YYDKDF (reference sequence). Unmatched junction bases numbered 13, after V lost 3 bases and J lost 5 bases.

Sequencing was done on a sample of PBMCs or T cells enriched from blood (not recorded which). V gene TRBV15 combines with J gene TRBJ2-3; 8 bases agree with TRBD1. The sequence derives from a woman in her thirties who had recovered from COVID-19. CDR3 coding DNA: TGTGCCACCAGCAGGGTTTTGGGACAGGTGGGGGGAGATACGCAGTATTTT. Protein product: CATSRVLGQVGGDTQYF.